Presented here are 28 T cell receptor beta chains from one specimen sequenced in a study of blood T cell repertoires in COVID-19. Sequencing used immunoSEQ multiplex PCR; TCRdb keeps in-frame clones, though not all of them. The table records about 240,000 clones, around 90% of them present only once. The sample consisted of peripheral blood. The receptors here all came from a man aged 30 to 39 with COVID-19, enrolled during active disease.

The V call is TRBV6-5, the J call TRBJ1-1; perhaps TRBD1 as D (6 bases). The V gene lost 6 bases and the J gene lost 6 bases, with 14 bases spanning the gap. The V gene's germline CDR1 is MNHEY and CDR2 SVGAGI. This CDR3 contains 13 residues. CDR3 sequence (DNA): TGTGCCAGCAGAGTGTCAGGGGACGCTGAAGCTTTCTTT. It yields the protein CASRVSGDAEAFF.

The CDR3 sequence is CASSPPAETQYF. CDR3 nucleotide sequence: TGCGCCAGCAGCCCCCCAGCGGAGACCCAGTACTTC. The genes are TRBV5-1 and TRBJ2-5; D call uncertain. CDR1 is SGHRS, CDR2 YFSETQ, per germline. The CDR3 sequence is 12 residues long. V was clipped by 4 bases and J by 5 bases, with 9 bases between them.

V is TRBV27 and J is TRBJ2-3; 8 bases fit TRBD2. Germline V gene sequence: CDR1 MNHEY, CDR2 SMNVEV (reference sequence). The J segment lost 3 bases and the V segment lost 4 bases, leaving 9 bases of the junction unmatched. The CDR3 consists of 16 residues. CDR3 region: CASSYLRGAGTDTQYF. DNA of the CDR3: TGTGCCAGCAGTTATCTGCGGGGGGCCGGGACAGATACGCAGTATTTT.

V and J are TRBV27 and TRBJ2-7, with 8 bases aligning to TRBD2. The CDR3 extends over 10 amino acids. Germline V CDR1 and CDR2: MNHEY, SMNVEV (reference sequence). Trimming at V came to 11 bases and at J to 6 bases, leaving 3 bases not matched to a gene. The CDR3 nucleotides are TGTGCCTCCGGGGGGGGCGAGCAGTACTTC. This sequence encodes CASGGGEQYF.

The chain is built from TRBV5-1 and TRBJ1-1; the D is unclear. V was clipped by 5 bases and J by 0 bases, with 8 bases between them. The CDR3 contains 13 residues. Germline CDR1 SGHRS, CDR2 YFSETQ. The CDR3: CASRISLNTEAFF. The CDR3 DNA is TGCGCCAGCAGAATATCCCTGAACACTGAAGCTTTCTTT.

The chain has TRBV19 and TRBJ2-5, with D maybe TRBD1 (5 bases). The germline V gene encodes CDR1 LNHDA and CDR2 SQIVND (reference sequence). Trimming cost V 0 bases and J 2 bases, with 19 bases left between them. CDR3 size: 18 residues. DNA for the CDR3: TGTGCCAGTAGTATAGAAAGGGGTTTACCGGAGAGTCAAGAGACCCAGTACTTC. Amino acids: CASSIERGLPESQETQYF.

V is TRBV7-7 and J is TRBJ2-3; TRBD2 agrees at 15 bases. V shed 5 bases, J shed 1 base, and the junction held 7 bases outside the gene matches. CDR3 length: 18 residues. CDR1 is SSHAT and CDR2 is FNYEAQ in the germline V gene (reference sequence). CDR3 sequence reads: CASSPGLAGGLGTDTQYF. The CDR3 bases are TGTGCCAGCAGCCCGGGACTAGCGGGGGGCCTGGGCACAGATACGCAGTATTTT.

This clone has a single count. The CDR3 DNA follows: TGTGCCAGCAGTTTTAATAGCAATCAGCCCCAGCATTTT. Protein: CASSFNSNQPQHF. The rearrangement joins TRBV27 to TRBJ1-5; unclear D gene. V shed 3 bases and J shed 0 bases, with 3 bases lying between them. This CDR3 contains 13 residues. Germline assignment: CDR1 MNHEY and CDR2 SMNVEV (reference sequence).

The rearrangement joins TRBV27 to TRBJ2-3; TRBD1 aligns across 7 bases. CDR1 MNHEY and CDR2 SMNVEV come from the germline V gene (reference sequence). The CDR3 extends over 17 amino acids. Germline trimming cut 3 bases from V and 2 bases from J; bases unmatched to any gene: 11. CDR3: CASSFYRGRDVTDTQYF. The CDR3, as DNA: TGTGCCAGCAGTTTTTATAGGGGGCGTGATGTCACAGATACGCAGTATTTT.

The table lists this clone with a count of one. V usage is TRBV6-2 or TRBV6-3 and J usage is TRBJ1-1; unclear D gene. Germline-derived CDR1 and CDR2 are MNHEY and SVGEGT. This CDR3 has 12 residues. V lost 2 bases and J lost 5, with 6 bases in between. For the CDR3, the DNA is TGTGCCAGCAGTTACGGGGAGACTGAAGCTTTCTTT. It specifies CASSYGETEAFF.

The V and J genes are TRBV19 and TRBJ2-2, with a possible D match to TRBD2 (6 bases). The V gene lost 6 bases and the J gene lost 5 bases, with 13 bases spanning the gap. Germline V gives CDR1 LNHDA, CDR2 SQIVND (reference sequence). This CDR3 has 14 amino acids. CDR3 nucleotide sequence: TGTGCCAGTAGGGGACTGGGGGAAACCGGGGAGCTGTTTTTT. Amino acids: CASRGLGETGELFF.

This chain links TRBV9 with TRBJ2-1, with D maybe TRBD1 (7 bases). The CDR3 extends over 17 amino acids. V shed 3 bases and J shed 4 bases, with 20 bases lying between them. From germline, CDR1 is SGDLS and CDR2 YYNGEE. The CDR3 is CASSALDRDWTYNEQFF. CDR3 DNA: TGTGCCAGCAGCGCCCTCGACAGGGACTGGACTTACAATGAGCAGTTCTTC.

The chain has TRBV18 and TRBJ1-5; 8 bases fit TRBD1. The CDR3 consists of 15 residues. The germline V gene has CDR1 KGHSH and CDR2 LQKENI. The ends lost 5 bases at V and 0 bases at J; junction bases unmatched: 3. CDR3 coding DNA: TGTGCCAGCTCAAAGGACAGGGATAGCAATCAGCCCCAGCATTTT. It codes for CASSKDRDSNQPQHF.

The rearrangement uses TRBV2 and TRBJ2-2, with TRBD1 matching over 10 bases. CDR1 is SNHLY, CDR2 FYNNEI, per germline. This CDR3 comprises 15 residues. J gave up 4 bases and V 4 bases, and 3 bases lay outside the gene matches. The CDR3 DNA sequence: TGTGCCAGCAGTGGACAGGGGGCGGGCACCGGGGAGCTGTTTTTT. Translated: CASSGQGAGTGELFF. Drawing the rest from reference TRBV2 and TRBJ2-2, the complete variable domain is EPEVTQTPSHQVTQMGQEVILRCVPISNHLYFYWYRQILGQKVEFLVSFYNNEISEKSEIFDDQFSVERPDGSNFTLKIRSTKLEDSAMYFCASSGQGAGTGELFFGEGSRLTVL.

This chain connects TRBV7-9 to TRBJ1-2; TRBD1 aligns across 8 bases. This CDR3 contains 12 residues. Germline V gives CDR1 SEHNR, CDR2 FQNEAQ (reference sequence). V lost 3 bases to trimming and J lost 8 bases; unmatched junction nucleotides: 2. The CDR3 sequence: CASSLTGVGYTF. DNA of the CDR3: TGTGCCAGCAGCTTGACAGGGGTGGGCTACACCTTC.

The chain has TRBV19 and TRBJ1-3; possibly TRBD1 for D (6 bases). V was shortened by 5 bases and J by 4 bases, with 15 bases between the two germline ends. The CDR3 has 15 amino acids. Germline CDR1 and CDR2: LNHDA and SQIVND (reference sequence). CDR3 sequence (DNA): TGTGCCAGTAGTTCGCCGGGGGGCGCCGGAAACACCATATATTTT. Encoded protein: CASSSPGGAGNTIYF.

This clone was seen more than once but under ten times. The V and J genes are TRBV6-1 and TRBJ2-7, with a possible D match to TRBD2 (7 bases). In germline, CDR1 is MNHNS, CDR2 SASEGT. The V and J ends lost 3 bases and 7 bases respectively, with 19 bases between them. This CDR3 has 15 residues. CDR3 amino acids: CASSDPGGPIPEQYF. The CDR3, as DNA: TGTGCCAGCAGTGACCCCGGGGGGCCCATTCCAGAGCAGTACTTC.

This clone was counted a single time. CDR3: CASSVVPSGGLSGELFF. In nucleotides, the CDR3 is TGTGCCAGCAGCGTAGTCCCTAGCGGGGGACTGTCCGGGGAGCTGTTTTTT. This chain uses TRBV9 with TRBJ2-2, with 10 bases that match TRBD2. This CDR3 has 17 residues. J was trimmed by 6 bases and V by 0 bases; bases with no gene match: 8. Germline loops: CDR1 SGDLS, CDR2 YYNGEE. Drawing the rest from reference TRBV9 and TRBJ2-2, the complete variable domain is DSGVTQTPKHLITATGQRVTLRCSPRSGDLSVYWYQQSLDQGLQFLIQYYNGEERAKGNILERFSAQQFPDLHSELNLSSLELGDSALYFCASSVVPSGGLSGELFFGEGSRLTVL.

This rearrangement joins TRBV27 to TRBJ1-1, with TRBD1 identical over 7 bases. The CDR3 has 12 residues. Germline loops: CDR1 MNHEY, CDR2 SMNVEV (reference sequence). V trimming: 6 bases; J trimming: 11 bases; junction bases outside the gene matches: 9. The CDR3 DNA follows: TGTGCCAGCAGCTCGACAGGGCGGAAGGCTTTCTTT. It is translated as CASSSTGRKAFF.

Of note for this clone: One junction end disagrees with the germline gene, perhaps due to a read error. The rearrangement uses TRBV6-1 and TRBJ2-2; maybe TRBD2 (5 bases). Germline CDR1 and CDR2: MNHNS and SASEGT. This CDR3 spans 14 amino acids. CDR3 sequence reads: CASSEGGQTGELFF. The CDR3 coding sequence is TGTGCCAGCAGCGAAGGCGGGCAGACCGGGGAGCTGTTTTTT.

The chain links TRBV19 to TRBJ2-7; 7 bases are a match to TRBD1. The CDR3 consists of 15 residues. With V trimmed by 4 bases and J by 3 bases, 9 bases remained unmatched. Germline CDR1 LNHDA, CDR2 SQIVND (reference sequence). The DNA for the CDR3 is TGTGCCAGTAGTAAAGGACAGGTTGGGGACTACGAGCAGTACTTC. It codes for CASSKGQVGDYEQYF.

The rearrangement uses TRBV30 and TRBJ1-6; 7 bases are shared with TRBD1. Germline CDR1 and CDR2: GTSNPN and SVGIG (reference sequence). This CDR3 comprises 13 residues. The junction had 4 bases not matched to a gene; V was cut back by 5 bases and J by 6 bases. CDR3 region: CAWAQGFNSPLHF. CDR3 DNA: TGTGCCTGGGCACAGGGGTTTAATTCACCCCTCCACTTT.

This chain uses TRBV19 with TRBJ2-3, with 7 bases matching TRBD1. The V gene end was trimmed by 4 bases and the J gene end by 8 bases; junction bases not matched to a gene: 15. The CDR3 has 16 amino acids. The germline V gene encodes CDR1 LNHDA and CDR2 SQIVND (reference sequence). CDR3 nucleotides: TGTGCCAGTAGTACTCCAGGACAGGCACCCGTCCTTACGCAGTATTTT. The encoded protein is CASSTPGQAPVLTQYF.

The V call is TRBV19, the J call TRBJ1-4; 7 nucleotides line up with TRBD1. With 5 bases clipped from V and 3 bases from J, the junction kept 6 bases outside the gene matches. Germline V gene data show CDR1 as LNHDA and CDR2 as SQIVND (reference sequence). CDR3 length: 15 residues. The CDR3 DNA reads TGTGCCAGTAGTGTCTACAGGGGTCCTAATGAAAAACTGTTTTTT. As protein: CASSVYRGPNEKLFF.

The V and J genes are TRBV19 and TRBJ1-2, with D perhaps matching TRBD1 (5 bases). Germline CDR1 LNHDA, CDR2 SQIVND (reference sequence). The CDR3 runs to 12 residues. Trimming shortened V by 3 bases and J by 4 bases, and 6 bases separated the two germline ends. CDR3 sequence: CASSITGYGYTF. In nucleotides, the CDR3 is TGTGCCAGTAGTATTACAGGCTATGGCTACACCTTC. The variable domain in full, with the rest retrieved from reference TRBV19 and TRBJ1-2, is DGGITQSPKYLFRKEGQNVTLSCEQNLNHDAMYWYRQDPGQGLRLIYYSQIVNDFQKGDIAEGYSVSREKKESFPLTVTSAQKNPTAFYLCASSITGYGYTFGSGTRLTVV.

DNA for the CDR3: TGTGCCAGCAGCTTAGTTGGACTGCCTTCCAATGAGCAGTTCTTC. As protein: CASSLVGLPSNEQFF. V usage is TRBV13 and J usage is TRBJ2-1, with D maybe TRBD2 (5 bases). CDR1 PRHDT and CDR2 FYEKMQ come from the germline V gene (reference sequence). The CDR3 extends over 15 amino acids. V lost 1 base and J 6 bases, leaving 13 bases between the germline ends.

The chain uses TRBV29-1 and TRBJ2-5; TRBD1 aligns across 8 bases. The CDR3 runs 13 residues. Germline CDR1 and CDR2: SQVTM and ANQGSEA. V dropped 6 bases and J dropped 3; count of bases not matched to a gene: 6. CDR3 nucleotide sequence: TGCAGCGTGGGGAGACAGGGGAAAGAGACCCAGTACTTC. Translation gives CSVGRQGKETQYF.

The chain employs TRBV11-2 and TRBJ1-1; D possibly corresponds to TRBD1 (5 bases). This CDR3 region has 14 residues. V was trimmed by 6 bases and J by 1 base, leaving 12 bases between them. The V gene's germline CDR1 is SGHAT and CDR2 FQNNGV. CDR3 sequence reads: CASSSRGGNTEAFF. CDR3 nucleotides: TGTGCCAGCAGTTCTCGGGGGGGGAACACTGAAGCTTTCTTT.